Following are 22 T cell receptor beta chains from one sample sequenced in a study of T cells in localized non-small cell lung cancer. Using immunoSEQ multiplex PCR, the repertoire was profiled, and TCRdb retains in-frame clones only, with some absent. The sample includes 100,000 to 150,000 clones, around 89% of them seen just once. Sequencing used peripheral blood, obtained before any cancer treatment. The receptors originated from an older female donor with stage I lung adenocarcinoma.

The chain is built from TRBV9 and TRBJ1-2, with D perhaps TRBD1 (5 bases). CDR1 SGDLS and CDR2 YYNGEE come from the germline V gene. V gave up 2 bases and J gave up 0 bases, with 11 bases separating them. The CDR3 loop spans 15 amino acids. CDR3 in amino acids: CASSVRDGSNYGYTF. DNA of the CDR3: TGTGCCAGCAGCGTCCGGGACGGATCTAACTATGGCTACACCTTC. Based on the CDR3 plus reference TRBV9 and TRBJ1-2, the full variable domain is DSGVTQTPKHLITATGQRVTLRCSPRSGDLSVYWYQQSLDQGLQFLIQYYNGEERAKGNILERFSAQQFPDLHSELNLSSLELGDSALYFCASSVRDGSNYGYTFGSGTRLTVV.

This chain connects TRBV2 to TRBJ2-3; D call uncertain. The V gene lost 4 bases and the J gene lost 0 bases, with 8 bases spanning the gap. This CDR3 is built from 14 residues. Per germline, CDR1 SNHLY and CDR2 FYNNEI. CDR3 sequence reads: CASSGVLSTDTQYF. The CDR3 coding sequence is TGTGCCAGCAGTGGTGTACTCAGCACAGATACGCAGTATTTT. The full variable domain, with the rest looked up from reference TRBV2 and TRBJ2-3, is EPEVTQTPSHQVTQMGQEVILRCVPISNHLYFYWYRQILGQKVEFLVSFYNNEISEKSEIFDDQFSVERPDGSNFTLKIRSTKLEDSAMYFCASSGVLSTDTQYFGPGTRLTVL.

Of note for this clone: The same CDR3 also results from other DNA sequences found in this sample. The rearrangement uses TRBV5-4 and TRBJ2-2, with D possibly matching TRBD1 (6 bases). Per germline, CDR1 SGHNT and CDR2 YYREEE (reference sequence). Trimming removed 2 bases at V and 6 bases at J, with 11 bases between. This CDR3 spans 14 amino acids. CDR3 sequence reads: CASSLVQGPGELFF. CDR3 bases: TGTGCCAGCAGCTTAGTGCAGGGGCCCGGGGAGCTGTTTTTT. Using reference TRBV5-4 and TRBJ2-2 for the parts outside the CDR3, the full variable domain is ETGVTQSPTHLIKTRGQQVTLRCSSQSGHNTVSWYQQALGQGPQFIFQYYREEENGRGNFPPRFSGLQFPNYSSELNVNALELDDSALYLCASSLVQGPGELFFGEGSRLTVL.

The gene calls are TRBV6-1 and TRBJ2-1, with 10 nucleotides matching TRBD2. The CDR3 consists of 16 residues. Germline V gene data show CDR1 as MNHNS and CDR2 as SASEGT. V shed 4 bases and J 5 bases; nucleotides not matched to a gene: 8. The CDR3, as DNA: TGTGCCAGCAGTGTAGCTAGCGGGAGCATCCACAATGAGCAGTTCTTC. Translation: CASSVASGSIHNEQFF.

The CDR3 coding sequence is TGTGCCAGCAGCTTGGCTATAGGCCAGGGAGGCTACACCTTC. Amino acids: CASSLAIGQGGYTF. The chain links TRBV5-4 to TRBJ1-2; TRBD1 is a possible D gene (5 bases). V was clipped by 0 bases and J by 8 bases, with 14 bases between them. The CDR3 runs to 14 residues. Germline V gives CDR1 SGHNT, CDR2 YYREEE (reference sequence).

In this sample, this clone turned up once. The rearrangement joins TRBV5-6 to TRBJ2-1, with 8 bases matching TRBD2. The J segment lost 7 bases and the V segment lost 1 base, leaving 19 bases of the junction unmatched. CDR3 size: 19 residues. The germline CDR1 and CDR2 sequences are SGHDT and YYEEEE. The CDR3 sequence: CASSLIVRGAGGFVNEQFF. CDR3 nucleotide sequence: TGTGCCAGCAGCTTGATTGTCAGGGGCGCGGGAGGCTTCGTTAATGAGCAGTTCTTC.

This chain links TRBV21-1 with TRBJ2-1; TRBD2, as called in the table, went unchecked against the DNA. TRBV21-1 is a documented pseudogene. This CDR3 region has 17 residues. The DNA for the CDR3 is TGTGCCAGCAGCAAAGTTGGTAGCGGGAGGTCCTACAATGAGCAGTTCTTC. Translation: CASSKVGSGRSYNEQFF.

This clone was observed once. The DNA for the CDR3 is TGTGCCAGCAGCCGGGACAATGAGCAGTTCTTC. Protein: CASSRDNEQFF. V is TRBV4-2 and J is TRBJ2-1, with unresolved D. CDR1 LGHNA and CDR2 YNFKEQ come from the germline V gene. V lost 4 bases, J lost 5 bases, and 3 bases lay in between. There are 11 residues in the CDR3.

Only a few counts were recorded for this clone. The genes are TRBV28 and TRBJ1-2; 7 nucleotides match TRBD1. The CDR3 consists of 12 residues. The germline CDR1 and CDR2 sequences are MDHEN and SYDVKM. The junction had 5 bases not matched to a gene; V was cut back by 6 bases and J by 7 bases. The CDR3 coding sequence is TGTGCCAGCAGCGAGGGGGCAATTGGCTACACCTTC. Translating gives CASSEGAIGYTF.

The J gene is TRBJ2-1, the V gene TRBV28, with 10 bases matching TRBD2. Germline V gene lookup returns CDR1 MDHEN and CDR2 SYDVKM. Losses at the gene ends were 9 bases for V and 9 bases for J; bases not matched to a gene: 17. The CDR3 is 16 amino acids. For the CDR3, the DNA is TGTGCCAGTACCCCCTTGGGGCTAGCGGGAGCGGGTGAGCAGTTCTTC. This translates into CASTPLGLAGAGEQFF. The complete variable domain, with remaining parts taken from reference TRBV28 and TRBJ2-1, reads DVKVTQSSRYLVKRTGEKVFLECVQDMDHENMFWYRQDPGLGLRLIYFSYDVKMKEKGDIPEGYSVSREKKERFSLILESASTNQTSMYLCASTPLGLAGAGEQFFGPGTRLTVL.

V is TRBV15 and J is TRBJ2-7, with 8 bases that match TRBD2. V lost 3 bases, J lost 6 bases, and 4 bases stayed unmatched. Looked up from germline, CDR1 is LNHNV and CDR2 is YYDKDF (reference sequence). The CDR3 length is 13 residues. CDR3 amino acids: CATSSQSGGEQYF. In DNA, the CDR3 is TGTGCCACCAGCAGTCAAAGCGGGGGCGAGCAGTACTTC.

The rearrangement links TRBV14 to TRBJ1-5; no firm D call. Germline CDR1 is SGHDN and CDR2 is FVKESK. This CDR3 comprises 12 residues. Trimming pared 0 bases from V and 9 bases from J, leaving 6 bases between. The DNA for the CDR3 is TGTGCCAGCAGCCAAGAGGAAGGGCCCCAGCATTTT. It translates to CASSQEEGPQHF.

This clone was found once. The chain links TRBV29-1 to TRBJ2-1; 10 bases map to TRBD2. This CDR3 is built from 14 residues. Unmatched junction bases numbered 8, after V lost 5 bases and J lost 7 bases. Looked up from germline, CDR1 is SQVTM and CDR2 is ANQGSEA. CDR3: CSVPTSGRMNEQFF. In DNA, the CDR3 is TGCAGCGTTCCGACTAGCGGGCGGATGAATGAGCAGTTCTTC.

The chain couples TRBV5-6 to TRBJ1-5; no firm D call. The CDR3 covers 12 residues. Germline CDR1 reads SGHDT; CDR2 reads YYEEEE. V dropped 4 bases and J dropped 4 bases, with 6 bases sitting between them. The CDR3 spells CASSLLNQPQHF. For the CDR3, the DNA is TGTGCCAGCAGCCTTTTAAATCAGCCCCAGCATTTT. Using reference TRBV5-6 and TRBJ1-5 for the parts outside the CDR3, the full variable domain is DAGVTQSPTHLIKTRGQQVTLRCSPKSGHDTVSWYQQALGQGPQFIFQYYEEEERQRGNFPDRFSGHQFPNYSSELNVNALLLGDSALYLCASSLLNQPQHFGDGTRLSIL.

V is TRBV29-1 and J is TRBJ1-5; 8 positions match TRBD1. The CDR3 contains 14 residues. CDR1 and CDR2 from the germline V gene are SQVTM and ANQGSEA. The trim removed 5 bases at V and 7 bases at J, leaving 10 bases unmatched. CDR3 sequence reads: CSVTSGQGEQPQHF. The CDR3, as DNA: TGCAGCGTTACTTCCGGACAGGGCGAACAGCCCCAGCATTTT.

The CDR3 DNA sequence: TGTGCCTGGACTAGTTTCGAAGATACGCAGTATTTT. Translation gives CAWTSFEDTQYF. This chain uses TRBV30 with TRBJ2-3, with no clear D. Germline CDR1 reads GTSNPN; CDR2 reads SVGIG (reference sequence). Deletions cut 4 bases from V and 5 bases from J, with 10 bases between. The CDR3 runs 12 residues.

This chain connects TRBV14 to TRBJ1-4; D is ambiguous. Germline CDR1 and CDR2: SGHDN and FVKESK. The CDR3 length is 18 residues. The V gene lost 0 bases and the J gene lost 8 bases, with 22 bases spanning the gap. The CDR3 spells CASSQDRGGIDGLEKLFF. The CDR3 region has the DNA TGTGCCAGCAGCCAAGATAGAGGAGGTATCGACGGCTTGGAAAAACTGTTTTTT.

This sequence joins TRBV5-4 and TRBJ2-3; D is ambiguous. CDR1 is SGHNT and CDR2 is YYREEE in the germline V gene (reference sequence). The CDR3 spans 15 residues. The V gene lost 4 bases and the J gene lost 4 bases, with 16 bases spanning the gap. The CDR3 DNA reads TGTGCCAGCAGCCTCCAAGTCGGGCGCCCAGATACGCAGTATTTT. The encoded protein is CASSLQVGRPDTQYF.

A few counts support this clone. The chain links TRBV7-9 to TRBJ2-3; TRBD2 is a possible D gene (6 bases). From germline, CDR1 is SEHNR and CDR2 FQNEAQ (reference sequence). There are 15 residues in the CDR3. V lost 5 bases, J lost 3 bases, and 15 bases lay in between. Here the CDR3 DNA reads TGTGCCAGCAGCGCAAGACTAGAGGCGACAGATACGCAGTATTTT. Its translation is CASSARLEATDTQYF.

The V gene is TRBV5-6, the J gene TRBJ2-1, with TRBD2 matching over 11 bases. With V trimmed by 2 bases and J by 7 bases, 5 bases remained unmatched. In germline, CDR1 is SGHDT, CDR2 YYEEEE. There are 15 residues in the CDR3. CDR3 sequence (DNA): TGTGCCAGCAGCTTTAGGGGACTAGCGGTTAATGAGCAGTTCTTC. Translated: CASSFRGLAVNEQFF.

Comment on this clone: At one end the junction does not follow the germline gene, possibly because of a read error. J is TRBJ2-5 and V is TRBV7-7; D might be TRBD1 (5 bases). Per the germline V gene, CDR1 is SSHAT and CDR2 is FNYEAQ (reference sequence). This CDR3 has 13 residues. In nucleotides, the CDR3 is TGTGCTAGCAGCTTGCAGGGTGAAGAGACCCAGTACTTC. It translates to CASSLQGEETQYF.

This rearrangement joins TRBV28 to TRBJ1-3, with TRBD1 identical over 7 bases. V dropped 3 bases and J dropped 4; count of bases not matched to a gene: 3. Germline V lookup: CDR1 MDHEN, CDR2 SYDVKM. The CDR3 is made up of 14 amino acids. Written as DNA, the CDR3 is TGTGCCAGCAGTTTTAGGGGGCTCGGAAACACCATATATTTT. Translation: CASSFRGLGNTIYF.